This T cell receptor beta chain emerged from a study of T-cell reconstitution after alpha-beta-depleted transplantation in children. Unmatched junction bases numbered 6, after V lost 5 bases and J lost 6 bases. Germline CDR1 SEHNR, CDR2 FQNEAQ (reference sequence). The length of the CDR3 is 13 residues. The authors prepared the TCRbeta library with unique molecular identifiers. MiXCR, run by TCRdb on the PCR reads, gives a single entry per CDR3 protein. The data contain over 400,000 distinct CDR3 sequences, around two fifths of them singletons. The origin of this receptor is a girl aged 2 to 10 with aplastic anemia, due to receive a stem cell transplant. The sequencing here drew on PBMCs, taken before TCRalphabeta/CD19-depleted stem cell transplant. J is TRBJ1-1 and V is TRBV7-9, with TRBD1 matching over 7 bases. The CDR3 nucleotides read TGTGCCAGCAGCCCCAGGGGGGTGTCTGAAGCTTTCTTT. Protein product: CASSPRGVSEAFF.